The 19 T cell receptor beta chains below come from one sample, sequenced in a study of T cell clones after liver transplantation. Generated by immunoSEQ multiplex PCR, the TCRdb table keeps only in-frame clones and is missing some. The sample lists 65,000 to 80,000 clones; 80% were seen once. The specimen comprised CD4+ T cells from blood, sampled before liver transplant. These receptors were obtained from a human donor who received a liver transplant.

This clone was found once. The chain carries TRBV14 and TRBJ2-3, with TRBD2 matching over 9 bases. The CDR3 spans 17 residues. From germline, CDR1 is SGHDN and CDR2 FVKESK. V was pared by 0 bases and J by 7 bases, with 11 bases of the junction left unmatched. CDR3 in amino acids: CASSQEWLAGRKNTQYF. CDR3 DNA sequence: TGTGCCAGCAGCCAAGAGTGGCTAGCGGGGAGAAAGAATACGCAGTATTTT.

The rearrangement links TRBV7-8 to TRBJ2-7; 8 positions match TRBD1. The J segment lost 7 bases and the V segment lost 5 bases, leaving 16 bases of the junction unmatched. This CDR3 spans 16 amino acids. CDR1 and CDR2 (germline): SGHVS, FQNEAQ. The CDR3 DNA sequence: TGTGCCAGCAGCCCCCTCGGCGGGACAGGAGGTGAGGAGCAGTACTTC. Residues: CASSPLGGTGGEEQYF.

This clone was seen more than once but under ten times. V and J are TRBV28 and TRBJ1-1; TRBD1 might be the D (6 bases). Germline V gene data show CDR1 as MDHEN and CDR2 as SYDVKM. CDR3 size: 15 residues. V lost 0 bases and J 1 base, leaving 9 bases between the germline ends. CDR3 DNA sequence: TGTGCCAGCAGTTTATGGGCGGGGGCGAACACTGAAGCTTTCTTT. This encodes CASSLWAGANTEAFF.

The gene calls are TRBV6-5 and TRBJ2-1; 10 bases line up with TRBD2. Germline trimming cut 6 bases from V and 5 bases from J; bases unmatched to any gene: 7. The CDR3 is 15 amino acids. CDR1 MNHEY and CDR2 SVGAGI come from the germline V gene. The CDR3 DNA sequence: TGTGCCAGCAGGAGGACTAGCGGTTACCACAATGAGCAGTTCTTC. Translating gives CASRRTSGYHNEQFF.

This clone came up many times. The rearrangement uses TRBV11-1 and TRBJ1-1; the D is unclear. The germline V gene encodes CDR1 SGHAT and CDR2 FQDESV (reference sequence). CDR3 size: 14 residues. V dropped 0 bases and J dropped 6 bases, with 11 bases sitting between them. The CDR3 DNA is TGTGCCAGCAGCTTAGCGGCGGGGAGGGCTGAAGCTTTCTTT. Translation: CASSLAAGRAEAFF.

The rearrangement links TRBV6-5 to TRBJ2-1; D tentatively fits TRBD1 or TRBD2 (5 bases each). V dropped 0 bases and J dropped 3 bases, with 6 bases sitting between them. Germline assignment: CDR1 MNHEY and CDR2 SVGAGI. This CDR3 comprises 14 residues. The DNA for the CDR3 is TGTGCCAGCAGTTACTCGAGGGGCTACAATGAGCAGTTCTTC. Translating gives CASSYSRGYNEQFF.

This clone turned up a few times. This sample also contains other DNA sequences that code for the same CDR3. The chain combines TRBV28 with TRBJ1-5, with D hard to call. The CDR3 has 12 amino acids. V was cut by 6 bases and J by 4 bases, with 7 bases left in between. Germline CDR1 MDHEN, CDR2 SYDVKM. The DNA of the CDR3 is TGTGCCAGCAGCCTACCAAATCAGCCCCAGCATTTT. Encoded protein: CASSLPNQPQHF.

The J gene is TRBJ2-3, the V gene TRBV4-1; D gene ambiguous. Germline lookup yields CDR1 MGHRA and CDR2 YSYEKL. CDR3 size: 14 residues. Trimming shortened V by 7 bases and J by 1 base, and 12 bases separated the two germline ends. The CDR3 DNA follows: TGCGCCAGCACCTCCCTAGATGGCACAGATACGCAGTATTTT. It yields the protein CASTSLDGTDTQYF.

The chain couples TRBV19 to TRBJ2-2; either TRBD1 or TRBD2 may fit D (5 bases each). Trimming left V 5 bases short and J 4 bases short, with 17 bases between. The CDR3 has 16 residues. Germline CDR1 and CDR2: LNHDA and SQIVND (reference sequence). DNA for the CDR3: TGTGCCAGTAGTGCGCTTGGGGGTCGTGGCACCGGGGAGCTGTTTTTT. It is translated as CASSALGGRGTGELFF.

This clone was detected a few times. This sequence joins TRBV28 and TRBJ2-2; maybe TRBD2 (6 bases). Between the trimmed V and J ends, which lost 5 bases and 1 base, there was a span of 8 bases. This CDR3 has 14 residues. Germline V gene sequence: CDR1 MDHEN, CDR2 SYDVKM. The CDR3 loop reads CASSPGGNTGELFF. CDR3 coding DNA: TGTGCCAGCAGTCCCGGGGGGAACACCGGGGAGCTGTTTTTT.

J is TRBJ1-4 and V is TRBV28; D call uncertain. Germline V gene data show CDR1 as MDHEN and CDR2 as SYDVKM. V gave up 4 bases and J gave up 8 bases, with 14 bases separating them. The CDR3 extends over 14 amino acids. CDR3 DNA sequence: TGTGCCAGCAGTTCACCAGGACGAACGGAAAAACTGTTTTTT. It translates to CASSSPGRTEKLFF.

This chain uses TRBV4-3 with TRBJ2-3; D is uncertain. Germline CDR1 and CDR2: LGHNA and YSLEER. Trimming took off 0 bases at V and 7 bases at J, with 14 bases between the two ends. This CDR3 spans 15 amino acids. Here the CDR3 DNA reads TGCGCCAGCAGCCAAGATGTTCCCTCCCTCAATACGCAGTATTTT. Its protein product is CASSQDVPSLNTQYF.

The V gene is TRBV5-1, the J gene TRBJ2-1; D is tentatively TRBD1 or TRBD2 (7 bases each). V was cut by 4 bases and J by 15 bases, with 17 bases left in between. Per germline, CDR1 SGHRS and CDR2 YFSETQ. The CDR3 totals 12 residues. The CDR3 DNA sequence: TGCGCCAGCAGCCGTACAGGGGAGGGACTGTTCTTC. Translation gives CASSRTGEGLFF. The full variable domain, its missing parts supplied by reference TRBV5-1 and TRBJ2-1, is KAGVTQTPRYLIKTRGQQVTLSCSPISGHRSVSWYQQTPGQGLQFLFEYFSETQRNKGNFPGRFSGRQFSNSRSEMNVSTLELGDSALYLCASSRTGEGLFFGPGTRLTVL.

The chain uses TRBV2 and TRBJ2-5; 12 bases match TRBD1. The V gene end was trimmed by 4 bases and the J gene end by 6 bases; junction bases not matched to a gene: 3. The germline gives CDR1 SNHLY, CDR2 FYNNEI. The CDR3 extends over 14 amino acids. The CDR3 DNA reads TGTGCCAGCAGTGGGGGACAGGGGGCGCAGACCCAGTACTTC. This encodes CASSGGQGAQTQYF.

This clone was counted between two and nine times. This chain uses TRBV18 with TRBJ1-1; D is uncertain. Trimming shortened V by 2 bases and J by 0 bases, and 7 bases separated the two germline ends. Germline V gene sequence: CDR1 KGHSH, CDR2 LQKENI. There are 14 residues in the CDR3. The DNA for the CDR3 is TGTGCCAGCTCACCAGTAGGGATGAACACTGAAGCTTTCTTT. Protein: CASSPVGMNTEAFF.

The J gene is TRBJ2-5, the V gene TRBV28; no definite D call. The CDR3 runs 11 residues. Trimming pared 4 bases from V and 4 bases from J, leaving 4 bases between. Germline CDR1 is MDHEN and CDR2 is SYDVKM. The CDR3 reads CASSWRETQYF. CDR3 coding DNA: TGTGCCAGCAGTTGGCGAGAGACCCAGTACTTC.

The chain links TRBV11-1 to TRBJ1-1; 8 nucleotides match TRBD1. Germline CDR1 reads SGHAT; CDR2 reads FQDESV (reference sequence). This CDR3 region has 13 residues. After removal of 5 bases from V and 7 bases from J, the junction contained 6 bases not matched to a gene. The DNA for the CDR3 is TGTGCCAGCAGCACCAGACAGGGGTTTGAAGCTTTCTTT. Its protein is CASSTRQGFEAFF.

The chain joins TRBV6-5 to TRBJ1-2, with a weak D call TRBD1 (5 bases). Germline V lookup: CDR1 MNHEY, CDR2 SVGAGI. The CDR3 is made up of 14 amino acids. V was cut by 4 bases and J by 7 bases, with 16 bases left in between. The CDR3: CASSSPDKSLGYTF. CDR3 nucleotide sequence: TGTGCCAGCAGTTCTCCGGACAAGTCTCTTGGCTACACCTTC.

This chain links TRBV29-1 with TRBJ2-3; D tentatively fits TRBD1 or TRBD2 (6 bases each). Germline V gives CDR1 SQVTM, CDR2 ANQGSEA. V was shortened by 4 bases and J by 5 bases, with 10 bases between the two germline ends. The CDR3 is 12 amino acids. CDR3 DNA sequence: TGCAGCGTTGGGGGGGCACGAGATACGCAGTATTTT. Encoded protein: CSVGGARDTQYF.